This T cell receptor (beta chain) comes out of a study of cytomegalovirus exposure and HLA in healthy donors. Study results and caveats: Most TCR sequences proved rare, with some public TCRs found in many donors.

On this clone: The antigen remains undetermined.

There are 15 residues in the CDR3. With 4 bases removed from V and 6 bases from J, the gap between germline ends came to 18 bases. Germline-derived CDR1 and CDR2 are SGDLS and YYNGEE. The PCR made use of 60 Vbeta and 13 Jbeta primers. Clones were sequenced by immunoSEQ multiplex PCR, and TCRdb holds only the in-frame ones, with some missing. The repertoire holds about 120,000 clones, with roughly 85% as singletons. The sequenced sample consisted of PBMCs. The rearrangement uses TRBV9 and TRBJ2-3; D might be TRBD1 (6 bases). The source of this sequence is a man between 18 and 35 years old in good health and CMV-seropositive. The CDR3 DNA follows: TGTGCCAGCAGCCCCGTGGGGGCGATCTTGGATACGCAGTATTTT. Translating gives CASSPVGAILDTQYF.